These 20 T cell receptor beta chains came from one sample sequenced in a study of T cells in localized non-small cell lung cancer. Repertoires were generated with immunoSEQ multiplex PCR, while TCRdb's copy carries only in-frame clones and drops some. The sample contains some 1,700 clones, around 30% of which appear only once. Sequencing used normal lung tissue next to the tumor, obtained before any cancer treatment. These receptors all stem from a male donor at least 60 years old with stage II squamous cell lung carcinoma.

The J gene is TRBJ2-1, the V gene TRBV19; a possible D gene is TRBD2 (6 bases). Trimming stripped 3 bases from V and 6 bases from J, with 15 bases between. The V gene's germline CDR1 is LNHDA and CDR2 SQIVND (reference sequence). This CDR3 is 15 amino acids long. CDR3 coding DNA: TGTGCCAGTAGTATCGGATCTCTGGAGGGCAATGAGCAGTTCTTC. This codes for CASSIGSLEGNEQFF. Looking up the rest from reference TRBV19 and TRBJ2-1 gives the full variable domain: DGGITQSPKYLFRKEGQNVTLSCEQNLNHDAMYWYRQDPGQGLRLIYYSQIVNDFQKGDIAEGYSVSREKKESFPLTVTSAQKNPTAFYLCASSIGSLEGNEQFFGPGTRLTVL.

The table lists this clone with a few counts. CDR3 protein: CASSPSGPINSPLHF. The CDR3 DNA sequence: TGTGCCAGCTCACCCTCGGGACCGATTAATTCACCCCTCCACTTT. The chain uses TRBV18 and TRBJ1-6, with D perhaps TRBD1 (5 bases). The CDR3 totals 15 residues. Per the germline V gene, CDR1 is KGHSH and CDR2 is LQKENI. The V gene lost 3 bases and the J gene lost 6 bases, with 12 bases spanning the gap.

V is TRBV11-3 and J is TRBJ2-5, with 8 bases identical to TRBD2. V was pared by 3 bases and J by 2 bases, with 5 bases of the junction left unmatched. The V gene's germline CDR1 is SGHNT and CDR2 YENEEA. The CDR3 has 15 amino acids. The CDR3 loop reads CASSLVVAGQETQYF. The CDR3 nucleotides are TGTGCCAGCAGCTTGGTGGTAGCGGGACAAGAGACCCAGTACTTC.

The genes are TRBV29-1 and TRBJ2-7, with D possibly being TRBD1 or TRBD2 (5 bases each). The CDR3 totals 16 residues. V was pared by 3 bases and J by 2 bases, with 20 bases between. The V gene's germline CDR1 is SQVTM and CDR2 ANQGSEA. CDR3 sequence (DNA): TGCAGCGTTGATGGCAGCTTCGGGGACGGCGCCTACGAGCAGTACTTC. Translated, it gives CSVDGSFGDGAYEQYF.

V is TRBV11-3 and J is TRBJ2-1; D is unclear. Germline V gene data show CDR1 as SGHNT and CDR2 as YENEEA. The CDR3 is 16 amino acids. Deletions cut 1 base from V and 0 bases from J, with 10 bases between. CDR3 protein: CASSLGTSSSYNEQFF. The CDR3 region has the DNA TGTGCCAGCAGCTTAGGGACCTCTAGCTCCTACAATGAGCAGTTCTTC.

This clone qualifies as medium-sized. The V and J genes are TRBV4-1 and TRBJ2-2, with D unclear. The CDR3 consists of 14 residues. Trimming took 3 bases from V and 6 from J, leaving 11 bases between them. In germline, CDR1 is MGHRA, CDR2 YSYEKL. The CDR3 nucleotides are TGCGCCAGCAGCCAGGTTTATGAGGCCGGGGAGCTGTTTTTT. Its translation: CASSQVYEAGELFF.

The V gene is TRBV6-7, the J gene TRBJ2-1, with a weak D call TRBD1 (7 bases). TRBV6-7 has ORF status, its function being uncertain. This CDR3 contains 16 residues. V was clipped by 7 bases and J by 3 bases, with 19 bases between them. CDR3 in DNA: TGTGCCAGCACCAACCCCCGGGGGACAGACTACAATGAGCAGTTCTTC. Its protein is CASTNPRGTDYNEQFF.

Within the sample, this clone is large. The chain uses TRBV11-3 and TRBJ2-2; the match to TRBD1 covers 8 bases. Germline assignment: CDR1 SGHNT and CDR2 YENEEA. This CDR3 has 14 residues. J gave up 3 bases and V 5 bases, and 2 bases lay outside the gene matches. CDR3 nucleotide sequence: TGTGCCAGCAGCCTGGGACAGGACACCGGGGAGCTGTTTTTT. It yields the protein CASSLGQDTGELFF.

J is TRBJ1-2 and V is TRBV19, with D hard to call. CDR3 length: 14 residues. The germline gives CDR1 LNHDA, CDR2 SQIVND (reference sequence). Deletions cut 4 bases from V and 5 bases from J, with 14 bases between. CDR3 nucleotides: TGTGCCAGTAGTACGGAGAACTATTCTTATGGCTACACCTTC. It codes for CASSTENYSYGYTF.

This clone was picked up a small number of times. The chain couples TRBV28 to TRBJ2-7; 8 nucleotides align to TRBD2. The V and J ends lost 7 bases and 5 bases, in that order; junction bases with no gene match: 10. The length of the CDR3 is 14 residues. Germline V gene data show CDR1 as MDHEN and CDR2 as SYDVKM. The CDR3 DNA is TGTGCCAGCACCACGAGCGGGAGCCGAAACGAGCAGTACTTC. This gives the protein CASTTSGSRNEQYF.

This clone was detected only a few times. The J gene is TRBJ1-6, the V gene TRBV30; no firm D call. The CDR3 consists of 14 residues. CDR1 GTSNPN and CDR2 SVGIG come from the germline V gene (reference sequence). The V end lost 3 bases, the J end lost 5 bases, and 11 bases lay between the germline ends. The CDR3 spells CAWRGQSNNSPLHF. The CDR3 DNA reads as TGTGCCTGGAGAGGCCAGAGTAATAATTCACCCCTCCACTTT.

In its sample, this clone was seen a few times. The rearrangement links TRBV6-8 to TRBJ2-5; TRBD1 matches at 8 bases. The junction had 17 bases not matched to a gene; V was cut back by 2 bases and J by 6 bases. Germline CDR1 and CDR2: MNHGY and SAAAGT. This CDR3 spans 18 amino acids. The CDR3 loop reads CASSYANLGQAIGKTQYF. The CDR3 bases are TGTGCCAGCAGTTACGCTAATTTGGGACAGGCAATTGGGAAGACCCAGTACTTC.

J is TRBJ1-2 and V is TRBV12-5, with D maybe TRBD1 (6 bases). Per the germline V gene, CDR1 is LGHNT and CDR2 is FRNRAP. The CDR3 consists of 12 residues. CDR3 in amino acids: CASQIQGYGYTF. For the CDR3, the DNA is TGTGCCAGCCAAATACAGGGTTATGGCTACACCTTC.

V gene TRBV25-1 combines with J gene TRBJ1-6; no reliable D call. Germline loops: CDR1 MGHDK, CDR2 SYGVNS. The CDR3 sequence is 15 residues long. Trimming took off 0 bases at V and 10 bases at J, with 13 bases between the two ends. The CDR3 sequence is CASSEYNSPGSPLHF. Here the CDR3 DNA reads TGTGCCAGCAGTGAATATAATTCCCCCGGGTCACCCCTCCACTTT.

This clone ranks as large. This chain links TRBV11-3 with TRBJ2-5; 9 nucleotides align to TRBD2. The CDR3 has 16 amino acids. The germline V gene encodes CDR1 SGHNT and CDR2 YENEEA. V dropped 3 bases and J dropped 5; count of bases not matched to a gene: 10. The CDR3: CASSLAVAGGRETQYF. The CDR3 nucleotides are TGTGCCAGCAGCTTGGCGGTTGCGGGGGGGAGGGAGACCCAGTACTTC. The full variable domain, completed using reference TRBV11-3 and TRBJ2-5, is EAGVVQSPRYKIIEKKQPVAFWCNPISGHNTLYWYLQNLGQGPELLIRYENEEAVDDSQLPKDRFSAERLKGVDSTLKIQPAELGDSAVYLCASSLAVAGGRETQYFGPGTRLLVL.

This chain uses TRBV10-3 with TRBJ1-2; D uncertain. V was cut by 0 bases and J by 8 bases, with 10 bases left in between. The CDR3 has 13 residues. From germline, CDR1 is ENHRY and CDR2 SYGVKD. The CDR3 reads CAISESGMEGYTF. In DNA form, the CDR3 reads TGTGCCATCAGTGAGTCAGGGATGGAGGGCTACACCTTC.

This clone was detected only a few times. The CDR3 nucleotides read TGTGCCAGCAGCCTTCCGGACAGGAGCTCCTACAATGAGCAGTTCTTC. The encoded protein is CASSLPDRSSYNEQFF. V usage is TRBV7-5 and J usage is TRBJ2-1; the table calls TRBD1, which could not be checked here. TRBV7-5 is tagged as a pseudogene. The CDR3 contains 16 residues.

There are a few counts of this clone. Written as DNA, the CDR3 is TGTGCCAGCAGCTTGACAGGGGGAGCCTCAGATACGCAGTATTTT. Its translation: CASSLTGGASDTQYF. The V gene is TRBV11-3, the J gene TRBJ2-3; TRBD1 matches at 9 bases. This CDR3 region has 15 residues. V dropped 3 bases and J dropped 4; count of bases not matched to a gene: 5. Germline CDR1 and CDR2: SGHNT and YENEEA.

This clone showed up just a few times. Written as DNA, the CDR3 is TGCGCCAGCAGCTTGGGGTCCTCCCAGAACACCGGGGAGCTGTTTTTT. Translating gives CASSLGSSQNTGELFF. The gene calls are TRBV5-1 and TRBJ2-2; D not certain. The CDR3 covers 16 residues. The germline V gene encodes CDR1 SGHRS and CDR2 YFSETQ. V was cut by 0 bases and J by 1 base, with 10 bases left in between.

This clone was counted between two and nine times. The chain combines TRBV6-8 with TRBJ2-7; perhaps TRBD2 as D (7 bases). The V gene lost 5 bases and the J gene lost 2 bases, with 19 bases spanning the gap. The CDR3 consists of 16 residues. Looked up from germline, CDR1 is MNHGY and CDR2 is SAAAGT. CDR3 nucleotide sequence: TGTGCCAGCAGTACCGACCCGGGGGGCCCAGCCTACGAGCAGTACTTC. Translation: CASSTDPGGPAYEQYF.